The text below deals with one T cell receptor (beta chain). Patients of the Seattle cohort, enrolled during active infection, were followed longitudinally. Produced via immunoSEQ multiplex PCR; TCRdb's table is partial and in-frame only. The sample lists some 240,000 clones, approximately 89% occurring once. This sample is drawn from a study of blood T cell repertoires in COVID-19. There are 17 residues in the CDR3. Between the trimmed V and J ends, which lost 3 bases and 1 base, there was a span of 18 bases. Germline V lookup: CDR1 LGHDT, CDR2 YNNKEL (reference sequence). The sequenced sample consisted of peripheral blood. This chain links TRBV3-1 (or the pseudogene TRBV3-2) with TRBJ1-2; D may be TRBD1 (5 bases). The sequence was collected from a woman in her seventies with COVID-19, enrolled during active disease. The CDR3 DNA reads TGTGCCAGCAGCCAGGGGCTCCGGGTCTTAAATAACTATGGCTACACCTTC. Its protein is CASSQGLRVLNNYGYTF.